These 7 T cell receptor beta chains came from one sample sequenced in a study of shared clonotypes between healthy human individuals. The protocol was immunoSEQ multiplex PCR, while the TCRdb copy is restricted to in-frame clones and leaves out a portion. The sample lists 2 million to 3 million clones, over 85% seen once, with around 0.14% in the top ten. Sequenced sample: naive CD4+ T cells sorted from blood. Subset indicated: CD45RA+ positively selected. The receptors were sampled from a man aged 18 to 29 in good health.

The count of this clone is one. The identical CDR3 is also encoded by other nucleotide sequences in the sample. V usage is TRBV30 and J usage is TRBJ1-3, with TRBD1 matching over 8 bases. Trimming cost V 5 bases and J 3 bases; bases outside gene matches: 6. CDR1 GTSNPN and CDR2 SVGIG come from the germline V gene (reference sequence). This CDR3 spans 14 amino acids. The CDR3 DNA reads as TGTGCCTGGGGGCAGGGGGCGCGTGGAAACACCATATATTTT. It translates to CAWGQGARGNTIYF.

The chain joins TRBV7-2 to TRBJ2-3; tentatively, D is TRBD2 (5 bases). Germline V gene lookup returns CDR1 SGHTA and CDR2 FQGNSA. V was trimmed by 5 bases and J by 6 bases, leaving 12 bases between them. CDR3 size: 13 residues. CDR3 residues: CASSRPPGDTQYF. In nucleotides, the CDR3 is TGTGCCAGCAGCCGACCGCCGGGGGATACGCAGTATTTT.

As for this clone: At the DNA level, this CDR3 is encoded by other sequences in the same sample as well. CDR3 bases: TGTGCCAGTAGTCCGACAGGGGGTAGGACAGATACGCAGTATTTT. The encoded protein is CASSPTGGRTDTQYF. The rearrangement joins TRBV19 to TRBJ2-3; 9 bases line up with TRBD1. There are 15 residues in the CDR3. The ends lost 5 bases at V and 3 bases at J; junction bases unmatched: 6. Germline CDR1 LNHDA, CDR2 SQIVND (reference sequence).

The CDR3 DNA sequence: TGTGCCATCAGTGCGACAGAAGTTGGCACTGAAGCTTTCTTT. Its protein is CAISATEVGTEAFF. The rearrangement joins TRBV10-3 to TRBJ1-1; TRBD1 might be the D (5 bases). Germline CDR1 and CDR2: ENHRY and SYGVKD. The germline V and J ends were trimmed by 4 bases and 4 bases, with 13 bases remaining between them. The CDR3 runs 14 residues.

The chain combines TRBV20-1 with TRBJ2-1; the match to TRBD2 covers 10 bases. The CDR3 length is 10 residues. CDR1 is DFQATT and CDR2 is SNEGSKA in the germline V gene (reference sequence). The chain's CDR3 is CRTAGGPTFF. CDR3 in DNA: TGCAGAACAGCGGGGGGGCCCACGTTCTTC.

V usage is TRBV7-2 and J usage is TRBJ2-5; D remains ambiguous. The CDR3 sequence is 14 residues long. Trimming took off 1 base at V and 5 bases at J, with 11 bases between the two ends. Germline CDR1 SGHTA, CDR2 FQGNSA. The CDR3 coding sequence is TGTGCCAGCAGCTTAGGGGTCGGGCTGGAGACCCAGTACTTC. This translates into CASSLGVGLETQYF.

The genes are TRBV18 and TRBJ2-7, with 11 bases aligning to TRBD2. This CDR3 has 17 residues. Germline trimming cut 2 bases from V and 2 bases from J; bases unmatched to any gene: 8. Germline CDR1 reads KGHSH; CDR2 reads LQKENI. Here the CDR3 reads CASSPGRASGGTYEQYF. The CDR3 DNA reads TGTGCCAGCTCACCAGGGAGGGCTAGCGGGGGGACCTACGAGCAGTACTTC. Complete variable domain (other parts from reference TRBV18 and TRBJ2-7): NAGVMQNPRHLVRRRGQEARLRCSPMKGHSHVYWYRQLPEEGLKFMVYLQKENIIDESGMPKERFSAEFPKEGPSILRIQQVVRGDSAAYFCASSPGRASGGTYEQYFGPGTRLTVT.